This TCR beta chain comes out of a study of shared clonotypes between healthy human individuals. Study outcomes and limitations: Donor clonotype sharing was expected to depend on sequencing depth.

Germline V CDR1 and CDR2: KGHSH, LQKENI. The V gene end was trimmed by 3 bases and the J gene end by 3 bases; junction bases not matched to a gene: 9. This CDR3 region has 17 residues. Some clones are missing from TCRdb's copy, which holds only in-frame ones; the method was immunoSEQ multiplex PCR. The sample carries roughly 1 million clones, approximately 78% recorded once. Nashville, Tennessee was home to all donors, each a Caucasian adult. As concerns this clone: Its antigen is still unknown.

Sequenced input: memory CD4+ T cells from PBMCs. Subset meaning: CD45RA-negative fraction. The receptor was isolated from a man aged 18 to 30 in good health. Some clones in this sample may be carry-over from other donors' samples. The chain is built from TRBV18 and TRBJ2-5, with 11 bases matching TRBD2. CDR3 amino acids: CASSPSRLAGTKETQYF. The CDR3 DNA sequence: TGTGCCAGCTCACCTTCCCGACTAGCGGGGACTAAAGAGACCCAGTACTTC. Drawing the rest from reference TRBV18 and TRBJ2-5, the complete variable domain is NAGVMQNPRHLVRRRGQEARLRCSPMKGHSHVYWYRQLPEEGLKFMVYLQKENIIDESGMPKERFSAEFPKEGPSILRIQQVVRGDSAAYFCASSPSRLAGTKETQYFGPGTRLLVL.